A selection of T cell receptor beta chains follows, all from one sample in a study of CD8+ T cells in alopecia areata. Some clones are missing from TCRdb's copy, which holds only in-frame ones; the method was immunoSEQ multiplex PCR. The table lists around 270,000 clones, roughly 64% of them singletons. The sequencing here drew on CD4+ T cells sorted from blood, taken at week 24, from a patient treated with tofacitinib. The receptor set was obtained from a human donor with alopecia areata. CDR3s include the opening cysteine and the closing phenylalanine or tryptophan. Some rows mark clone size as missing; the rest say once, few, many or name a class of expanded clone.

v_gene: TRBV5-6
abundance: few
CDR3aa: CASSTGRPNSPLHF

v_gene: TRBV5-1
abundance: few
CDR3aa: CASTTGTTGETQYF

v_gene: TRBV13
abundance: NA
CDR3aa: CASSPSPGDGNKETQYF

v_gene: TRBV12-5
abundance: NA
CDR3aa: CASGLQSGGAAETQYF

v_gene: TRBV5-1
abundance: NA
CDR3aa: CASSPRQGASYEQYF

v_gene: TRBV15
abundance: NA
CDR3aa: CATSRDPSRGAGEQYF

v_gene: TRBV2
abundance: NA
CDR3aa: CASEHPNEKLFF

v_gene: TRBV29-1
abundance: few
CDR3aa: CSVVLRFKDTQYF

v_gene: TRBV28
abundance: once
CDR3aa: CASSHLGGYTF

v_gene: TRBV30
abundance: NA
CDR3aa: CAWNLGSNTGELFF

v_gene: TRBV27
abundance: NA
CDR3aa: CASSSLPGLGKDTQYF

v_gene: TRBV30
abundance: few
CDR3aa: CAWSAGTGANVLTF

v_gene: TRBV15
abundance: NA
CDR3aa: CATSRGLSGANVLTF

v_gene: TRBV5-1
abundance: few
CDR3aa: CASSLEARSTDTQYF

v_gene: TRBV29-1
abundance: NA
CDR3aa: CSVGRVQETQYF

v_gene: TRBV25-1
abundance: once
CDR3aa: CASTPVGIDNSPLHF

v_gene: TRBV7-8
abundance: few
CDR3aa: CASSLRRGQGADTQYF

v_gene: TRBV10-3
abundance: NA
CDR3aa: CAIGGGRYEQYF

v_gene: TRBV30
abundance: NA
CDR3aa: CAWSLTGGSYGYTF

v_gene: TRBV9
abundance: NA
CDR3aa: CASSVVGTSGIGETQYF

v_gene: TRBV7-9
abundance: NA
CDR3aa: CASSFVLAGGQETQYF

v_gene: TRBV10-3
abundance: NA
CDR3aa: CAIRDTGENTEAFF

v_gene: TRBV2
abundance: few
CDR3aa: CASSPTERGSPLHF

v_gene: TRBV7-9
abundance: NA
CDR3aa: CASSLFGTHNEQFF

v_gene: TRBV6-6
abundance: NA
CDR3aa: CASSLDRDVNYGYTF

v_gene: TRBV25-1
abundance: NA
CDR3aa: CASSEAGQGVSGANVLTF

v_gene: TRBV10-3
abundance: NA
CDR3aa: CAISETDNYGYTF

v_gene: TRBV6-5
abundance: NA
CDR3aa: CASSRDSGNTEAFF

v_gene: TRBV2
abundance: few
CDR3aa: CASSVQGNTEAFF

v_gene: TRBV7-8
abundance: NA
CDR3aa: CASSFRTFAETQYF

v_gene: TRBV7-2
abundance: NA
CDR3aa: CASSYPAGGRAKNIQYF

v_gene: TRBV7-9
abundance: NA
CDR3aa: CASSILAGSTDTQYF

v_gene: TRBV29-1
abundance: few
CDR3aa: CSVGRGGYRNTEAFF

v_gene: TRBV30
abundance: few
CDR3aa: CAWSVGSSGANVLTF

v_gene: TRBV6-5
abundance: few
CDR3aa: CASSPASVWGETQYF

v_gene: TRBV7-3
abundance: NA
CDR3aa: CASSYSRNTEAFF

v_gene: TRBV7-2
abundance: NA
CDR3aa: CASSLGGGADTQYF

v_gene: TRBV4-2
abundance: NA
CDR3aa: CASSQGNRGQNSPLHF

v_gene: TRBV29-1
abundance: few
CDR3aa: CSVGPGQGVYGYTF

v_gene: TRBV5-4
abundance: NA
CDR3aa: CASSSGLVEYNEQFF

v_gene: TRBV30
abundance: NA
CDR3aa: CAWSVLVRTGVRTDTQYF

v_gene: TRBV6-5
abundance: NA
CDR3aa: CASSTLSERHFKQFF

v_gene: TRBV5-1
abundance: medium-sized
CDR3aa: CASRGDRDYWFF

v_gene: TRBV9
abundance: NA
CDR3aa: CASSVSSGGEETQYF

v_gene: TRBV6-5
abundance: NA
CDR3aa: CASSSQGNGYGYTF

v_gene: TRBV4-1
abundance: NA
CDR3aa: CASSQHTVNEQFF